Shown below are 13 T cell receptor beta chains from a single sample sequenced in a study of T cell repertoires in cytomegalovirus infection. Each CDR3 protein gets one entry after TCRdb re-called the reads with MiXCR. Of about 89,000 distinct CDR3 sequences listed, approximately 30% are singletons. These receptors are not linked to any known antigen. The material was CD8+ T cells from cultured PBMCs, obtained from culture after CMV antigen stimulation. Receptors were obtained from a human donor in good health (CMV status not recorded). Some clones in this sample may be carry-over from other donors' samples.

This clonotype was counted ten times or more. The rearrangement uses TRBV20-1 and TRBJ1-2, with TRBD1 identical over 8 bases. The CDR3 runs to 12 residues. Per germline, CDR1 DFQATT and CDR2 SNEGSKA (reference sequence). Unmatched junction bases numbered 7, after V lost 4 bases and J lost 9 bases. The CDR3 nucleotides read TGCAGTGCTACAGGACAGGGTTGGAGCTACACCTTC. This translates into CSATGQGWSYTF.

This clonotype was seen only a few times. The chain joins TRBV11-1 to TRBJ1-1; maybe TRBD1 (5 bases). Trimming shortened V by 3 bases and J by 3 bases, and 8 bases separated the two germline ends. Germline V gene lookup returns CDR1 SGHAT and CDR2 FQDESV (reference sequence). This CDR3 spans 13 amino acids. As DNA, the CDR3 is TGTGCCAGCAGCTTGGGGCCTTACACTGAAGCTTTCTTT. This encodes CASSLGPYTEAFF.

V gene TRBV5-6 combines with J gene TRBJ1-1; 11 nucleotides match TRBD1. V lost 0 bases, J lost 1 base, and 5 bases stayed unmatched. Germline assignment: CDR1 SGHDT and CDR2 YYEEEE. The CDR3 extends over 17 amino acids. CDR3 sequence: CASSLANGQGANTEAFF. DNA of the CDR3: TGTGCCAGCAGCTTGGCCAACGGACAGGGGGCGAACACTGAAGCTTTCTTT.

In this sample, this clonotype turned up many times. The rearrangement links TRBV28 to TRBJ1-5; D gene uncertain. The CDR3 is made up of 13 amino acids. Trimming shortened V by 5 bases and J by 9 bases, and 14 bases separated the two germline ends. Germline CDR1 reads MDHEN; CDR2 reads SYDVKM. The CDR3: CASSAALPGPQHF. The CDR3 nucleotides are TGTGCCAGCAGTGCCGCGCTCCCGGGGCCCCAGCATTTT.

This clonotype was counted many times. This chain joins TRBV10-3 and TRBJ2-2, with 7 bases identical to TRBD2. With V trimmed by 3 bases and J by 0 bases, 4 bases remained unmatched. This CDR3 has 16 residues. Looked up from germline, CDR1 is ENHRY and CDR2 is SYGVKD. In nucleotides, the CDR3 is TGTGCCATCAGTGACCGACTAGCCTCGAACACCGGGGAGCTGTTTTTT. This encodes CAISDRLASNTGELFF.

The rearrangement uses TRBV28 and TRBJ2-7; no definite D call. CDR1 is MDHEN and CDR2 is SYDVKM in the germline V gene. The CDR3 is made up of 12 amino acids. V shed 3 bases and J shed 1 base, with 4 bases lying between them. CDR3 in amino acids: CASSFPSYEQYF. CDR3 bases: TGTGCCAGCAGTTTTCCGTCCTACGAGCAGTACTTC.

This clonotype was counted only a few times. This chain links TRBV4-1 with TRBJ1-5, with D possibly matching TRBD1 (6 bases). The CDR3 contains 15 residues. V lost 6 bases to trimming and J lost 0 bases, with 12 bases between them. CDR1 and CDR2 (germline): MGHRA, YSYEKL. The CDR3, as DNA: TGCGCCAGCAGTTACAGGGTAGATAGCAATCAGCCCCAGCATTTT. It yields the protein CASSYRVDSNQPQHF.

This clonotype was seen once. The chain has TRBV29-1 and TRBJ1-1, with D uncertain. Trimming took 7 bases from V and 5 from J, leaving 17 bases between them. Germline CDR1 SQVTM, CDR2 ANQGSEA. The CDR3 consists of 13 residues. This chain's CDR3 is CSARPTAGTEAFF. The CDR3 nucleotides are TGCAGCGCTCGACCGACCGCTGGAACTGAAGCTTTCTTT.

This clonotype was seen a few times. It is unclear where the CDR3 begins or ends on the DNA, so no DNA is shown, and the CDR3 is as TCRdb lists it. V is TRBV7-9 and J is TRBJ2-5; TRBD1 is taken as the D call from the table, unchecked against the DNA. The CDR3 spans 15 residues, counting both ends. CDR1 is SEHNR and CDR2 is FQNEAQ in the germline V gene (reference sequence). The CDR3 reads CASSSGQGHQETQYF.

This clonotype was counted many times. This chain connects TRBV9 to TRBJ2-1; D not certain. V was pared by 0 bases and J by 0 bases, with 7 bases between. Germline CDR1 reads SGDLS; CDR2 reads YYNGEE. The CDR3 runs 15 residues. The CDR3 spells CASSVDHRSYNEQFF. The CDR3 region has the DNA TGTGCCAGCAGCGTAGATCACCGCTCCTACAATGAGCAGTTCTTC. The whole variable domain, remainder taken from reference TRBV9 and TRBJ2-1, is DSGVTQTPKHLITATGQRVTLRCSPRSGDLSVYWYQQSLDQGLQFLIQYYNGEERAKGNILERFSAQQFPDLHSELNLSSLELGDSALYFCASSVDHRSYNEQFFGPGTRLTVL.

As DNA, the CDR3 is TGTGCCAGCGGGGCTCTCCCGGGACAGGGTAACACTGAAGCTTTCTTT. Its translation: CASGALPGQGNTEAFF. This rearrangement joins TRBV13 to TRBJ1-1; 9 bases match TRBD1. Germline V gives CDR1 PRHDT, CDR2 FYEKMQ (reference sequence). The CDR3 has 16 residues. V lost 8 bases and J lost 2; bases outside the gene matches: 12.

The sample holds many counts of this clonotype. The chain couples TRBV4-1 to TRBJ2-5; 7 positions agree with TRBD1. V dropped 6 bases and J dropped 1; count of bases not matched to a gene: 17. The CDR3 extends over 18 amino acids. Germline CDR1 and CDR2: MGHRA and YSYEKL. This CDR3 reads CASSRASGTAYIQETQYF. The DNA for the CDR3 is TGCGCCAGCAGTCGAGCGTCTGGGACAGCCTATATCCAAGAGACCCAGTACTTC.

The rearrangement joins TRBV4-1 to TRBJ2-1; 10 bases match TRBD2. The CDR3 has 21 residues. Trimming removed 4 bases from V and 0 bases from J; junction bases left unmatched: 18. Germline V lookup: CDR1 MGHRA, CDR2 YSYEKL. The CDR3 here is CASSPYLGRLAGESSYNEQFF. As DNA, the CDR3 is TGCGCCAGCAGCCCGTACCTCGGGCGGCTAGCGGGGGAATCCTCCTACAATGAGCAGTTCTTC.